This T cell receptor (beta chain) was recorded in a study of blood T cell repertoires in COVID-19. In the study overall: Collection of acute and convalescent COVID-19 samples took place in the United States, Italy and Spain. Sources were T cells, B-cell-depleted T cells, or PBMCs; the material itself was cDNA or gDNA.

Authors' processing steps: Reference gene primer amplification yielded estimated nucleated cell counts. Generated by immunoSEQ multiplex PCR, the TCRdb table keeps only in-frame clones and is missing some. The DNA was the basis for D and trimming; V, J and clone size are from that table. Altogether 97,000 or so clones are present, approximately 82% being singletons, with the ten largest covering approximately 4%. This TCR derives from a man in his sixties with acute or convalescent COVID-19. The sequenced sample consisted of peripheral blood.

CDR3 protein: CATSDGAGGPSSYNEQFF. In nucleotides, the CDR3 is TGTGCCACCAGTGATGGAGCGGGAGGACCGAGCTCCTACAATGAGCAGTTCTTC. This chain uses TRBV24-1 with TRBJ2-1; TRBD2 aligns across 9 bases. CDR1 and CDR2 (germline): KGHDR, SFDVKD. CDR3 length: 18 amino acids. V was clipped by 3 bases and J by 0 bases; unmatched bases: 8.